This TCR beta chain was profiled in a study of blood T cell repertoires in COVID-19 (TCRdb year 2020). Context from the whole study: Collaborator samples came from the United States, Italy and Spain and covered acute and convalescent phases of COVID-19. Where HLA class I and class II types were available, the types were taken from metadata supplied by the sample provider, not from assay-based typing. The sample metadata nearly always contained a de-identified subject ID, COVID-19 status, age in years and sex. The repertoires were released in a freely available public database meant as a resource for research on the immune response to SARS-CoV-2. Subjects who had been exposed to COVID-19, were actively infected with it, or had recovered from it provided the deeply sampled blood TCRbeta repertoires that made up the dataset. The material from the prospective study consisted of cDNA or gDNA derived from T cells, B-cell-depleted T cells, or PBMCs. The samples were drawn from two sources: the first 160 participants of the ongoing ImmuneRACE study, and 950 to 1,500 subjects contributed by 6 global collaborators.

A remark on this clone: Its antigen target is currently unknown. No clone much larger than this one lies a single base away; base qualities are absent.

The immunoSEQ Assay, a bias-controlled multiplex PCR, was used to amplify TCRbeta CDR3 regions from genomic DNA. On the study's bioinformatics: Within the assay, amplification of reference gene primers was used to estimate how many nucleated cells each sample contained. To quantify the absolute abundance of each unique TCRbeta CDR3 rearrangement, sequence reads were collapsed and filtered. Productive Simpson clonality was computed per sample as the square root of Simpson's diversity index over productive rearrangements. As stored in TCRdb, this immuneACCESS dataset retains in-frame rearrangements with V and J assigned. A fraction of the clones does not appear; measured against another copy, unresolved V genes explain less than half of the discrepancy, and the remainder lacks a known reason. D and trimming were read from the DNA, whereas the V and J calls and clone size are those reported in that table. Counted in this sample were approximately 400,000 clones; roughly 88% of them appeared once. The top ten clones comprise roughly 13% of the sample.

In Seattle, one collaborating source enrolled patients while the infection was active and tracked those patients longitudinally over the course of disease. Each collaborating institution followed its own protocols to collect whole blood in K2EDTA tubes. For TCRbeta analysis, collaborators shipped samples in one of three forms: frozen whole blood, isolated PBMCs, or DNA extracted from either of those sample types. CDR1 and CDR2 were assigned from the germline V gene as SNHLY and FYNNEI. The junction carries 13 bases between V and J, which are trimmed by 5 bases and 5 bases respectively. Spanning cysteine to phenylalanine, the CDR3 consists of 13 amino acids. The DNA shown is the 39-base CDR3, in frame from base 1. Summary of the overall study and its limitations: Clinical and demographic metadata were provided uncurated, with the amount varying by source and participant.

Sequenced material: peripheral blood. The TCR originated in a woman in her forties or fifties with COVID-19, enrolled during active disease. The chain couples TRBV2 to TRBJ2-7; TRBD1 might be the D gene, on 6 matching bases. The CDR3 protein is CASSLQGLNEQYF. The nucleotide sequence is TGTGCCAGCAGTTTACAGGGCTTGAACGAGCAGTACTTC. Joined to the reference TRBV2 and TRBJ2-7 proteins, this CDR3 gives the full variable domain: EPEVTQTPSHQVTQMGQEVILRCVPISNHLYFYWYRQILGQKVEFLVSFYNNEISEKSEIFDDQFSVERPDGSNFTLKIRSTKLEDSAMYFCASSLQGLNEQYFGPGTRLTVT.